A selection of T cell receptor beta chains follows, all from one sample in a study of blood T cell repertoires in COVID-19. TCRdb's table, derived via immunoSEQ multiplex PCR, lists solely in-frame clones and lacks some. The sample has some 200,000 clones; roughly 79% are singletons. Sample: PBMCs or T cells enriched from blood (not recorded which). The receptors stem from a woman in her fifties or sixties with acute COVID-19. Each CDR3 is given with its conserved first and last residue. Each record gives: V gene, J gene, clone size, D gene, CDR3 DNA, CDR3 protein. A D gene is named only where the DNA matches it firmly. The listing skips clone size in some rows; elsewhere it reads once, few, many or a size class.

v_gene: TRBV11-3
j_gene: TRBJ1-6
abundance: once
d_gene: -
CDR3nt: TGTGCCAGCAGCAGGGGCTATAATTCACCCCTCCACTTT
CDR3aa: CASSRGYNSPLHF

v_gene: TRBV6-2/TRBV6-3
j_gene: TRBJ2-3
abundance: -
d_gene: -
CDR3nt: TGTGCCAGCAGTTCTCCGGGAGTAAGCAGAGATACGCAGTATTTT
CDR3aa: CASSSPGVSRDTQYF

v_gene: TRBV7-9
j_gene: TRBJ1-3
abundance: -
d_gene: -
CDR3nt: TGTGCCAGCAGCTTATCTACTCCGAACACCATATATTTT
CDR3aa: CASSLSTPNTIYF

v_gene: TRBV13
j_gene: TRBJ2-7
abundance: -
d_gene: -
CDR3nt: TGTGCCAGCAGCTCCACATACAGGGACTACGAGCAGTACTTC
CDR3aa: CASSSTYRDYEQYF

v_gene: TRBV19
j_gene: TRBJ1-5
abundance: -
d_gene: TRBD1
CDR3nt: TGTGCCAGTAGTATTTACTCAGGGGGCAGCAATCAGCCCCAGCATTTT
CDR3aa: CASSIYSGGSNQPQHF

v_gene: TRBV30
j_gene: TRBJ2-5
abundance: -
d_gene: -
CDR3nt: TGTGCCTGGAGCCCCCATGAGACCCAGTACTTC
CDR3aa: CAWSPHETQYF

v_gene: TRBV5-8
j_gene: TRBJ2-3
abundance: -
d_gene: -
CDR3nt: TGTGCCAGCCCGACGGGGGTCTTTCTCTACACAGATACGCAGTATTTT
CDR3aa: CASPTGVFLYTDTQYF

v_gene: TRBV21-1
j_gene: TRBJ1-6
abundance: -
d_gene: -
CDR3nt: TGTGCCAGCAGGGGGACAGGGGGGCATTCACCCCTCCACTTT
CDR3aa: CASRGTGGHSPLHF

v_gene: TRBV3-1/TRBV3-2
j_gene: TRBJ2-7
abundance: -
d_gene: -
CDR3nt: TGTGCCAGCAGCCAAAGTCTAACTAGCAAGAACTACGAGCAGTACTTC
CDR3aa: CASSQSLTSKNYEQYF

v_gene: TRBV9
j_gene: TRBJ1-4
abundance: -
d_gene: -
CDR3nt: TGTGCCAGCAGCGTAGGGGCAGGGGCAACTAATGAAAAACTGTTTTTT
CDR3aa: CASSVGAGATNEKLFF

v_gene: TRBV11-3
j_gene: TRBJ2-2
abundance: -
d_gene: -
CDR3nt: TGTGCCAGCAGCTTAGTTTACGGGGGGCCGAACACCGGGGAGCTGTTTTTT
CDR3aa: CASSLVYGGPNTGELFF

v_gene: TRBV28
j_gene: TRBJ1-1
abundance: -
d_gene: -
CDR3nt: TGTGCCAGCACCCTATCCCAGGGCCAAGCTTTCTTT
CDR3aa: CASTLSQGQAFF

v_gene: TRBV7-9
j_gene: TRBJ1-4
abundance: -
d_gene: TRBD1
CDR3nt: TGTGCCAGCAGCTCAACATTTCCGACAGGGAAATTTGGTGAAAAACTGTTTTTT
CDR3aa: CASSSTFPTGKFGEKLFF

v_gene: TRBV27
j_gene: TRBJ2-7
abundance: -
d_gene: TRBD2
CDR3nt: TGTGCCAGCAGTCCGGGACTAGCGGATTACGAGCAGTACTTC
CDR3aa: CASSPGLADYEQYF

v_gene: TRBV25-1
j_gene: TRBJ2-7
abundance: -
d_gene: TRBD1
CDR3nt: TGTGCCAGCCGAAAAGGACAGGCGTACGAGCAGTACTTC
CDR3aa: CASRKGQAYEQYF

v_gene: TRBV6-5
j_gene: TRBJ1-1
abundance: -
d_gene: -
CDR3nt: TGTGCCAGCACACGAACCCTCCCTCTGAGCACTGAAGCTTTCTTT
CDR3aa: CASTRTLPLSTEAFF

v_gene: TRBV5-3
j_gene: TRBJ2-1
abundance: -
d_gene: -
CDR3nt: TGTGCCAGAAGCTCGAACAGTAGACCCCCTTACCACACGTTCTTC
CDR3aa: CARSSNSRPPYHTFF

v_gene: TRBV5-1
j_gene: TRBJ1-4
abundance: -
d_gene: -
CDR3nt: TGCGCCAGCGGCCCAGGGATGGCAAATGAAAAACTGTTTTTT
CDR3aa: CASGPGMANEKLFF

v_gene: TRBV5-1
j_gene: TRBJ1-4
abundance: -
d_gene: -
CDR3nt: TGCGCCAGCAGTACGCGTATTAATTCGGGAAAACTGTTTTTT
CDR3aa: CASSTRINSGKLFF

v_gene: TRBV5-1
j_gene: TRBJ2-2
abundance: few
d_gene: TRBD2
CDR3nt: TGCGCCAGCAGCCAACTAGCGGGGGGGAACACCGGGGAGCTGTTTTTT
CDR3aa: CASSQLAGGNTGELFF

v_gene: TRBV6-5
j_gene: TRBJ2-2
abundance: -
d_gene: -
CDR3nt: TGTGCCAGCAGTTACTTACAGGGCACCGGGGAGCTGTTTTTT
CDR3aa: CASSYLQGTGELFF

v_gene: TRBV19
j_gene: TRBJ2-2
abundance: -
d_gene: -
CDR3nt: TGTGCCAGTAGTATGTGGGGAGAGAACACCGGGGAGCTGTTTTTT
CDR3aa: CASSMWGENTGELFF

v_gene: TRBV2
j_gene: TRBJ2-5
abundance: -
d_gene: TRBD1
CDR3nt: TGTGCCAGCATTGGACAGGGCCAAGAGACCCAGTACTTC
CDR3aa: CASIGQGQETQYF

v_gene: TRBV6-2/TRBV6-3
j_gene: TRBJ2-5
abundance: once
d_gene: TRBD1
CDR3nt: TGTGCCAGCAGTTGGGACAGGCTACGAGAGACCCAGTACTTC
CDR3aa: CASSWDRLRETQYF

v_gene: TRBV28
j_gene: TRBJ1-1
abundance: -
d_gene: TRBD1
CDR3nt: TGTGCCAGCAGCACGAGCAGGGGGCGCATGAACACTGAAGCTTTCTTT
CDR3aa: CASSTSRGRMNTEAFF

v_gene: TRBV29-1
j_gene: TRBJ2-5
abundance: -
d_gene: TRBD1
CDR3nt: TGCAGCGTTGATGGGTGGGACAGTCAAGAGACCCAGTACTTC
CDR3aa: CSVDGWDSQETQYF

v_gene: TRBV19
j_gene: TRBJ2-2
abundance: -
d_gene: TRBD2
CDR3nt: TGTGCCAGTAGTACTCCCCTAGCGGGGGGTGGCGGGGAGCTGTTTTTT
CDR3aa: CASSTPLAGGGGELFF

v_gene: TRBV5-1
j_gene: TRBJ1-5
abundance: -
d_gene: -
CDR3nt: TGCGCCAGCAGCCCACTTGGAGTGAATCAGCCCCAGCATTTT
CDR3aa: CASSPLGVNQPQHF

v_gene: TRBV7-2
j_gene: TRBJ2-2
abundance: -
d_gene: TRBD2
CDR3nt: TGTGCCAGCAGCTTAGTTTCCCTAGCGGGGGGAACGGTTATTTTT
CDR3aa: CASSLVSLAGGTVIF

v_gene: TRBV3-1/TRBV3-2
j_gene: TRBJ2-5
abundance: few
d_gene: TRBD2
CDR3nt: TGTGCCAGCAGCCAAGAGGGGACTAGCAGCCTCATGAAGACCCAGTACTTC
CDR3aa: CASSQEGTSSLMKTQYF

v_gene: TRBV7-2
j_gene: TRBJ1-1
abundance: -
d_gene: -
CDR3nt: TGTGCCAGCAGCTTTACAGGGAGCAACACTGAAGCTTTCTTT
CDR3aa: CASSFTGSNTEAFF

v_gene: TRBV6-5
j_gene: TRBJ2-3
abundance: once
d_gene: TRBD2
CDR3nt: TGTGCCAGCCGACTAGCGGGAGCTGGAGATACGCAGTATTTT
CDR3aa: CASRLAGAGDTQYF

v_gene: TRBV28
j_gene: TRBJ1-1
abundance: -
d_gene: -
CDR3nt: TGTGCCAGCACCAGGGTGAACACTGAAGCTTTCTTT
CDR3aa: CASTRVNTEAFF

v_gene: TRBV10-3
j_gene: TRBJ2-3
abundance: -
d_gene: TRBD2
CDR3nt: TGTGCCATCAGTGAGTCAGCGGGGGCGGGCACAGATACGCAGTATTTT
CDR3aa: CAISESAGAGTDTQYF

v_gene: TRBV27
j_gene: TRBJ2-1
abundance: -
d_gene: TRBD1
CDR3nt: TGTGCCACCAAAGGGGGCGGAAGAGAGCAGTTCTTC
CDR3aa: CATKGGGREQFF

v_gene: TRBV4-2
j_gene: TRBJ2-3
abundance: -
d_gene: TRBD2
CDR3nt: TGTGCCAGCAGCCACCCTAGCGGGAGGGCCCTAACAGATACGCAGTATTTT
CDR3aa: CASSHPSGRALTDTQYF

v_gene: TRBV28
j_gene: TRBJ1-2
abundance: few
d_gene: -
CDR3nt: TGTGCCAGCAGTTTTTCGGGCTACACCTTC
CDR3aa: CASSFSGYTF

v_gene: TRBV28
j_gene: TRBJ2-3
abundance: -
d_gene: TRBD2
CDR3nt: TGTGCCAGCAGTTTCCCCGCAACAGCGGGAGTCGGGGACGATACGCAGTATTTT
CDR3aa: CASSFPATAGVGDDTQYF

v_gene: TRBV7-9
j_gene: TRBJ2-7
abundance: -
d_gene: TRBD1
CDR3nt: TGTGCCAGCAGCTCCGACAGGGGGTACTACGAGCAGTACTTC
CDR3aa: CASSSDRGYYEQYF

v_gene: TRBV28
j_gene: TRBJ1-4
abundance: -
d_gene: TRBD1
CDR3nt: TGTGCCAGCAGTTTTCTCGACAGGGGGTTTGAAAAACTGTTTTTT
CDR3aa: CASSFLDRGFEKLFF

v_gene: TRBV7-9
j_gene: TRBJ1-1
abundance: few
d_gene: TRBD1
CDR3nt: TGTGCCAGCAGCTTACAGGGGGGACACACTGAAGCTTTCTTT
CDR3aa: CASSLQGGHTEAFF

v_gene: TRBV7-2
j_gene: TRBJ2-1
abundance: -
d_gene: TRBD2
CDR3nt: TGTGCCAGCAGCTTATCTAGCGGGGGGTTCAATGAGCAGTTCTTC
CDR3aa: CASSLSSGGFNEQFF

v_gene: TRBV27
j_gene: TRBJ2-1
abundance: -
d_gene: -
CDR3nt: TGTGCCAGCAGGGTGACTAGAGGCTCCTACAATGAGCAGTTCTTC
CDR3aa: CASRVTRGSYNEQFF

v_gene: TRBV4-3
j_gene: TRBJ2-1
abundance: -
d_gene: TRBD2
CDR3nt: TGCGCCAGCAGCCAAACCCCCGGGACTAGCGGCCACAATGAGCAGTTCTTC
CDR3aa: CASSQTPGTSGHNEQFF